This T cell receptor beta chain was captured in a study of T cells in Graves' hyperthyroidism and ophthalmopathy. Study outcomes and limitations: Ophthalmopathy could be told apart from stable hyperthyroidism with a 13 V-J model.

Uncontrolled infections, other autoimmune diseases, pregnancy or lactation led to exclusion of patients. In this sample, this clonotype turned up many times. Its cognate antigen is unknown. Researchers amplified the TCR beta CDR3 regions from RNA transcripts. The study used the HTBI primer set for a first-round RT-PCR of the TCR CDR3. TCRdb reanalysed the multiplex PCR reads using MiXCR and keeps one entry per CDR3 protein. Seen here are around 250,000 distinct CDR3 sequences, 16% observed once, and the top ten hold 25% to 30%. Material for sequencing was blood. The receptor's source is a woman aged 18-30 years with Graves' ophthalmopathy.

The CDR3: CASSRQGAYTEAFF. The DNA for the CDR3 is TGTGCCAGCAGTAGGCAGGGGGCGTACACTGAAGCTTTCTTT. The genes are TRBV3-1 and TRBJ1-1; the match to TRBD1 covers 8 bases. The CDR3 runs 14 residues. The germline V gene has CDR1 LGHDT and CDR2 YNNKEL (reference sequence). V trimming: 6 bases; J trimming: 3 bases; junction bases outside the gene matches: 6.